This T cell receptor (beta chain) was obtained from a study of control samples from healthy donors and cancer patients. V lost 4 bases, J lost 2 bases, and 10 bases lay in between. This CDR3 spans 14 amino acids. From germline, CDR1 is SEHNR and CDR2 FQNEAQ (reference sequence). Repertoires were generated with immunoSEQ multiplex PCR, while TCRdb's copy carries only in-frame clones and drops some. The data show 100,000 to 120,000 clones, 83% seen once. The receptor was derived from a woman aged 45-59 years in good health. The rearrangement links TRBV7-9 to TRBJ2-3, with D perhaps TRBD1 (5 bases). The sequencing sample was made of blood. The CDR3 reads CASSWAGSTDTQYF. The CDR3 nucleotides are TGTGCCAGCAGCTGGGCAGGGTCCACAGATACGCAGTATTTT.